A single sample gave rise to the 15 T cell receptor beta chains below, sequenced in a study of T cell changes during pregnancy in multiple sclerosis. Method: immunoSEQ multiplex PCR; TCRdb's copy keeps in-frame clones and lacks some. Found here are 75,000 to 100,000 clones, approximately 90% of them singletons; the top ten hold 0.7% to 0.9%. Material: peripheral blood, obtained in the second trimester of pregnancy. The receptors were gathered from a female donor in good health, enrolled as a control in a pregnancy study.

This clone occurred a few times. The chain employs TRBV29-1 and TRBJ1-1; no clear D gene. Germline V CDR1 and CDR2: SQVTM, ANQGSEA. V was trimmed by 4 bases and J by 1 base, leaving 7 bases between them. This CDR3 region has 12 residues. For the CDR3, the DNA is TGCAGCGTTGGGTCGGGGAACACTGAAGCTTTCTTT. It is translated as CSVGSGNTEAFF.

The chain employs TRBV7-6 and TRBJ1-1; TRBD1 aligns across 7 bases. Trimming cost V 4 bases and J 0 bases; bases outside gene matches: 8. This CDR3 spans 16 amino acids. CDR1 is SGHVS, CDR2 FNYEAQ, per germline. The CDR3 coding sequence is TGTGCCAGCAGCTCCATGACAGGGAGCTTGAACACTGAAGCTTTCTTT. Residues: CASSSMTGSLNTEAFF.

The rearrangement links TRBV27 to TRBJ2-7; D remains unclear. Germline lookup yields CDR1 MNHEY and CDR2 SMNVEV (reference sequence). The ends were cut back, 5 bases at V and 6 bases at J, with 11 bases in the middle. The CDR3 covers 12 residues. For the CDR3, the DNA is TGTGCCAGCAGTCCGATCCACGGCGAGCAGTACTTC. Protein: CASSPIHGEQYF.

As concerns this clone: This CDR3 is also generated by other DNA sequences in the sample. V and J are TRBV28 and TRBJ2-7; D uncertain. Germline CDR1 reads MDHEN; CDR2 reads SYDVKM. Trimming removed 3 bases at V and 3 bases at J, with 6 bases between. The CDR3 sequence is 12 residues long. CDR3 DNA: TGTGCCAGCAGTTTCACAGACTACGAGCAGTACTTC. This codes for CASSFTDYEQYF.

This clone appeared a single time. The rearrangement links TRBV28 to TRBJ2-1, with D unresolved. The CDR3 totals 12 residues. The germline gives CDR1 MDHEN, CDR2 SYDVKM. The germline V and J ends were trimmed by 7 bases and 5 bases, with 9 bases remaining between them. The CDR3 spells CASTVRHNEQFF. CDR3 coding DNA: TGTGCCAGCACCGTCCGTCACAATGAGCAGTTCTTC.

The chain recombines TRBV10-2 with TRBJ1-5, with D perhaps TRBD1 (6 bases). The CDR3 runs 14 residues. Per germline, CDR1 WSHSY and CDR2 SAAADI. The V gene lost 6 bases and the J gene lost 3 bases, with 12 bases spanning the gap. The CDR3 region is CASRAQGNNQPQHF. Here the CDR3 DNA reads TGCGCCAGCAGGGCACAGGGCAACAATCAGCCCCAGCATTTT.

This clone has only a few counts. This chain joins TRBV14 and TRBJ1-2, with a possible D match to TRBD1 (6 bases). The CDR3 length is 13 residues. Trimming took off 4 bases at V and 8 bases at J, with 14 bases between the two ends. Germline CDR1 and CDR2: SGHDN and FVKESK. CDR3 region: CASSPGARGGYTF. CDR3 nucleotides: TGTGCCAGCAGCCCAGGGGCCCGGGGCGGCTACACCTTC. The variable domain in full, completed from reference TRBV14 and TRBJ1-2, reads EAGVTQFPSHSVIEKGQTVTLRCDPISGHDNLYWYRRVMGKEIKFLLHFVKESKQDESGMPNNRFLAERTGGTYSTLKVQPAELEDSGVYFCASSPGARGGYTFGSGTRLTVV.

The CDR3 bases are TGTGCCAGCAGTTCCGCCAGATCTTACAGCTCCTCAGATGAGCAGTTCTTC. Residues: CASSSARSYSSSDEQFF. The chain combines TRBV28 with TRBJ2-1; D is undetermined. The V gene lost 4 bases and the J gene lost 8 bases, with 24 bases spanning the gap. In germline, CDR1 is MDHEN, CDR2 SYDVKM. The CDR3 loop spans 17 amino acids. Combining the CDR3 with reference TRBV28 and TRBJ2-1 gives the whole variable domain DVKVTQSSRYLVKRTGEKVFLECVQDMDHENMFWYRQDPGLGLRLIYFSYDVKMKEKGDIPEGYSVSREKKERFSLILESASTNQTSMYLCASSSARSYSSSDEQFFGPGTRLTVL.

The rearrangement joins TRBV7-9 to TRBJ2-5; D ambiguous. V was trimmed by 3 bases and J by 3 bases, leaving 17 bases between them. This CDR3 contains 16 residues. The V gene's germline CDR1 is SEHNR and CDR2 FQNEAQ (reference sequence). CDR3 DNA: TGTGCCAGCAGCTTCCCGCCAAGAGGAAGCAAAGAGACCCAGTACTTC. Protein: CASSFPPRGSKETQYF.

Points on this clone: One end of the junction is discordant with germline, which a read error may explain. The rearrangement links TRBV5-5 to TRBJ1-5; no clear D. The CDR3 is 13 residues long. Germline V gives CDR1 SGHKS, CDR2 YYEKEE (reference sequence). The CDR3 nucleotides are TGTGCCAGCAGCTTGGCGGCGACTCAGCGCCAGCATTTT. Amino acids: CASSLAATQRQHF.

V gene TRBV19 combines with J gene TRBJ1-5; a weak D match, TRBD1 (5 bases). This CDR3 contains 14 residues. V lost 6 bases and J 7 bases, leaving 16 bases between the germline ends. Looked up from germline, CDR1 is LNHDA and CDR2 is SQIVND (reference sequence). The CDR3 DNA follows: TGTGCCAGTAGAGTTGGGGCGGGATGGCAGCCCCAGCATTTT. Translated: CASRVGAGWQPQHF. The whole variable domain, filled in from reference TRBV19 and TRBJ1-5, reads DGGITQSPKYLFRKEGQNVTLSCEQNLNHDAMYWYRQDPGQGLRLIYYSQIVNDFQKGDIAEGYSVSREKKESFPLTVTSAQKNPTAFYLCASRVGAGWQPQHFGDGTRLSIL.

The V call is TRBV19, the J call TRBJ1-1; no reliable D call. Trimming shortened V by 5 bases and J by 0 bases, and 19 bases separated the two germline ends. CDR1 is LNHDA, CDR2 SQIVND, per germline (reference sequence). The CDR3 has 17 residues. CDR3 sequence (DNA): TGTGCCAGTAGTCCCTTTCGAGGAGGAATTATGAACACTGAAGCTTTCTTT. Translated, it gives CASSPFRGGIMNTEAFF.

V usage is TRBV20-1 and J usage is TRBJ1-4; no clear D. CDR1 is DFQATT and CDR2 is SNEGSKA in the germline V gene (reference sequence). The V end lost 6 bases, the J end lost 8 bases, and 10 bases lay between the germline ends. The CDR3 runs 11 residues. The CDR3 sequence: CSAGRREKLFF. The CDR3 region has the DNA TGCAGTGCGGGCCGACGGGAAAAACTGTTTTTT.

The chain links TRBV29-1 to TRBJ2-2, with D possibly being TRBD1 (6 bases). Trimming took off 4 bases at V and 8 bases at J, with 26 bases between the two ends. Germline CDR1 reads SQVTM; CDR2 reads ANQGSEA. This CDR3 contains 17 residues. CDR3 sequence reads: CSVALSTLDRSRGELFF. CDR3 nucleotide sequence: TGCAGCGTTGCCCTCAGCACGTTAGACAGGTCCCGAGGGGAGCTGTTTTTT.

This clone has a single count. The rearrangement uses TRBV7-2 and TRBJ2-3, with 11 bases fitting TRBD2. The ends lost 7 bases at V and 2 bases at J; junction bases unmatched: 8. Germline lookup yields CDR1 SGHTA and CDR2 FQGNSA. The CDR3 sequence is 16 residues long. CDR3 DNA: TGTGCCAGCATCGTAGCGGGGGGGCTCCCCACAGATACGCAGTATTTT. It translates to CASIVAGGLPTDTQYF.